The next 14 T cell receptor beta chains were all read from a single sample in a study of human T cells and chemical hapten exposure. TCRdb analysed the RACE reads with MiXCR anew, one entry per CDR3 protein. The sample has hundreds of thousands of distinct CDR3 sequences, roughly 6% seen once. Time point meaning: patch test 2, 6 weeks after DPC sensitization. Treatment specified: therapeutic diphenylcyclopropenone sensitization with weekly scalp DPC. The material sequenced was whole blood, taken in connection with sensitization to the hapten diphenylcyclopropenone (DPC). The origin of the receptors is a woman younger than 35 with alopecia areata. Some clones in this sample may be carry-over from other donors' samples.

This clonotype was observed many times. The DNA of the CDR3 is TGTGCCGTTAATGGGGCAGGGACTAGCACAGATACGCAGTATTTT. It translates to CAVNGAGTSTDTQYF. This chain links TRBV7-2 with TRBJ2-3; D possibly corresponds to TRBD2 (6 bases). The V end was cut by 11 bases, the J end by 0 bases, with 18 bases between. In germline, CDR1 is SGHTA, CDR2 FQGNSA. The CDR3 totals 15 residues.

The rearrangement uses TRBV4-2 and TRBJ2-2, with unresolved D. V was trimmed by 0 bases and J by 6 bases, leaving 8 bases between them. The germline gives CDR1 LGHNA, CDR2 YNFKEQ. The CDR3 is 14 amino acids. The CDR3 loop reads CASSQDLHSGELFF. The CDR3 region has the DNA TGTGCCAGCAGCCAAGATCTGCATTCCGGGGAGCTGTTTTTT.

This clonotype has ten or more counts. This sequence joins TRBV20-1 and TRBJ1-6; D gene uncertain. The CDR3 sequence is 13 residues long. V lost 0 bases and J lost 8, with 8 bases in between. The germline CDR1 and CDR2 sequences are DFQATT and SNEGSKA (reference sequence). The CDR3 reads CSARDLTYSPLHF. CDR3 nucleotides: TGCAGTGCTAGAGATTTGACGTATTCACCCCTCCACTTT.

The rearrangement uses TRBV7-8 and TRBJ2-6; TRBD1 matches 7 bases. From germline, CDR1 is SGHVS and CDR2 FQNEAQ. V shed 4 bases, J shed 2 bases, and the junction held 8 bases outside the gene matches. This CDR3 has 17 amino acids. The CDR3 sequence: CASSSRQGKTGANVLTF. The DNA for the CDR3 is TGTGCCAGCAGCTCTCGACAGGGAAAGACTGGGGCCAACGTCCTGACTTTC.

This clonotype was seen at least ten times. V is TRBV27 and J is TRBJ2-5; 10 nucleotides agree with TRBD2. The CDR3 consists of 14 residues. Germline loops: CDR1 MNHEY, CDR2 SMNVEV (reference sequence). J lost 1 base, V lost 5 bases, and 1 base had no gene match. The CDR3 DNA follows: TGTGCCAGCAGTCTAGCGGGGGTCCAAGAGACCCAGTACTTC. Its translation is CASSLAGVQETQYF.

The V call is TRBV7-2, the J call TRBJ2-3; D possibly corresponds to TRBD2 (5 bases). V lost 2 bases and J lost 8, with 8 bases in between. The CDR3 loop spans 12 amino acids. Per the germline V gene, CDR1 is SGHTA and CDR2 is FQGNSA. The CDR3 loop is CASSLLRGTQYF. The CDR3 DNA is TGTGCCAGCAGCTTACTACGGGGTACGCAGTATTTT. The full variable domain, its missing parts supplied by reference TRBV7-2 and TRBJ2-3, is GAGVSQSPSNKVTEKGKDVELRCDPISGHTALYWYRQSLGQGLEFLIYFQGNSAPDKSGLPSDRFSAERTGGSVSTLTIQRTQQEDSAVYLCASSLLRGTQYFGPGTRLTVL.

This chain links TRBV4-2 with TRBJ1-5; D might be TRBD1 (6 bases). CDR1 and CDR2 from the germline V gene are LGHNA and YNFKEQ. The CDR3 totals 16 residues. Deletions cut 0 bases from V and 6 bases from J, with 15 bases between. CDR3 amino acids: CASSQDRGQGSQPQHF. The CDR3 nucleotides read TGTGCCAGCAGCCAAGATAGAGGGCAGGGGAGTCAGCCCCAGCATTTT.

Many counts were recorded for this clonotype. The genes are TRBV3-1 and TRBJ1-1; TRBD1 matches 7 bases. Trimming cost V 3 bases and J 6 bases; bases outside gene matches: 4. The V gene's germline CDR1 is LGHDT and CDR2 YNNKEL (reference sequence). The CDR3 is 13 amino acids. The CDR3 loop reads CASSHDRASEAFF. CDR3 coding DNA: TGTGCCAGCAGCCACGACAGGGCTTCTGAAGCTTTCTTT.

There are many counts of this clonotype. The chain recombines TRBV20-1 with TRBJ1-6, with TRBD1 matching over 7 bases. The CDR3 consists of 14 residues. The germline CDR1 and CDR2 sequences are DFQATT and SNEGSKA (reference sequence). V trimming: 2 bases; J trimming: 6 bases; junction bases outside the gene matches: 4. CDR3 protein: CSARPTGINSPLHF. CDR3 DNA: TGCAGTGCTAGACCGACAGGGATTAATTCACCCCTCCACTTT.

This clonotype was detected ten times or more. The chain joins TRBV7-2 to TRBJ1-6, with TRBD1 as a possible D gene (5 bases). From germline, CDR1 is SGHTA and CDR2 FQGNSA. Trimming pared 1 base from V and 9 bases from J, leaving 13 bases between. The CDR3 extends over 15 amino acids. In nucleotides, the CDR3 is TGTGCCAGCAGCTTAGGGGACGGGGGGAGTTCACCCCTCCACTTT. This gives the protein CASSLGDGGSSPLHF.

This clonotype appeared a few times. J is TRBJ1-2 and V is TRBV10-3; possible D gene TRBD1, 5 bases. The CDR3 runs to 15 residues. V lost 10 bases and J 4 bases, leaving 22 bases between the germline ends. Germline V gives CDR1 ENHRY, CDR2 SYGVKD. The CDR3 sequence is CATWGGAGGFYGYTF. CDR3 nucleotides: TGTGCCACCTGGGGCGGGGCAGGTGGATTCTATGGCTACACCTTC.

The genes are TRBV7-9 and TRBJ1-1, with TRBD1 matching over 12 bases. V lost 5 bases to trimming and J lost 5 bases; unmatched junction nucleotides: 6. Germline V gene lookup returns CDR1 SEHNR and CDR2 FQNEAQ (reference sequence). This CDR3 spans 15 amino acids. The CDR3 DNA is TGTGCCAGCAGCCTAGGGACAGGGGGCTTGACTGAAGCTTTCTTT. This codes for CASSLGTGGLTEAFF.

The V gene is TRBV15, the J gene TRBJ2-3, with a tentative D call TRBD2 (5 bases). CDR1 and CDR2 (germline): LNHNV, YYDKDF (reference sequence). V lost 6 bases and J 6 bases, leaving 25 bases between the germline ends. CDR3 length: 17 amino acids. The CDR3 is CATSPRVGSRGMDTQYF. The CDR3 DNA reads TGTGCCACCAGTCCCCGAGTGGGGAGTAGAGGGATGGATACGCAGTATTTT.

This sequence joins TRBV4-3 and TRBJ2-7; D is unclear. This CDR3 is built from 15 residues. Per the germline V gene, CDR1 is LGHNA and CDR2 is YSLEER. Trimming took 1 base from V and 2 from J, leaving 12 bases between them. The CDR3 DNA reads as TGCGCCAGCAGCCAAGGGTCCCCTGGGACCTACGAGCAGTACTTC. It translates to CASSQGSPGTYEQYF.